This T cell receptor (beta chain) appears in the sequencing data of a study of CD8+ T cells in alopecia areata. Indicated treatment: oral pan-JAK inhibitor, 5-10 mg twice daily. V lost 5 bases to trimming and J lost 0 bases, with 17 bases between them. The CDR3 is 17 residues long. In germline, CDR1 is GTSNPN, CDR2 SVGIG (reference sequence). Reverse transcription of extracted RNA yielded cDNA, which provided the sequencing template. Generated by immunoSEQ multiplex PCR, the TCRdb table keeps only in-frame clones and is missing some. The top ten hold about 0.65% of the sample, which has about 190,000 clones, roughly three fifths seen once.

The source material was CD4+ T cells sorted from blood, sampled at week 4, from a patient treated with tofacitinib. The chain carries TRBV30 and TRBJ2-6; D is uncertain. The sequence came from a human donor with alopecia areata. The CDR3 sequence is CAWVNTQPPSGANVLTF. DNA for the CDR3: TGTGCCTGGGTAAACACGCAACCCCCCTCTGGGGCCAACGTCCTGACTTTC.